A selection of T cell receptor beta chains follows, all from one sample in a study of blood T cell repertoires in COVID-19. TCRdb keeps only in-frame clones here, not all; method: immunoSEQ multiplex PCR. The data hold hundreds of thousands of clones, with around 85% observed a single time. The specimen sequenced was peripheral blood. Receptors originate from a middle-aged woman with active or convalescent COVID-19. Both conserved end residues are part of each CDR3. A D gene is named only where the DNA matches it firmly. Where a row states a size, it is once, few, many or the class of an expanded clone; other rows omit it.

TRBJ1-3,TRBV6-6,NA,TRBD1,CASSPPTGGNTIYF,TGTGCCAGCAGCCCCCCGACAGGGGGAAACACCATATATTTT
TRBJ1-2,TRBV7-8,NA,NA,CASSQSRQDNYGYTF,TGTGCCAGCAGCCAGAGTCGACAGGATAACTATGGCTACACCTTC
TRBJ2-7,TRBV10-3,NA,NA,CAISSGGAYEQYF,TGTGCCATCAGTTCCGGCGGCGCGTACGAGCAGTACTTC
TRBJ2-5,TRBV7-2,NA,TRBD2,CASSLARTGGTQYF,TGTGCCAGCAGCTTAGCGCGGACGGGGGGGACCCAGTACTTC
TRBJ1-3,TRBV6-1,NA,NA,CASSDFQGVSGNTIYF,TGTGCCAGCAGTGATTTTCAAGGGGTCTCTGGAAACACCATATATTTT
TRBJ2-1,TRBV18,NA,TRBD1,CASSPLTGGEQFF,TGTGCCAGCTCACCACTCACAGGGGGTGAGCAGTTCTTC
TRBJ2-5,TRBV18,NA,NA,CASSPERGALQETQYF,TGTGCCAGCTCACCAGAACGGGGGGCCCTCCAAGAGACCCAGTACTTC
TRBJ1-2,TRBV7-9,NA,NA,CASSYDIGYTF,TGTGCCAGCAGCTACGACATTGGCTACACCTTC
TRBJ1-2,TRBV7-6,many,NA,CASSPGGGGYTF,TGTGCCAGCAGCCCCGGGGGGGGTGGCTACACCTTC
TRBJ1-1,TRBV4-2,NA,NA,CASSQGDTNTEAFF,TGTGCCAGCAGCCAAGGGGACACCAACACTGAAGCTTTCTTT
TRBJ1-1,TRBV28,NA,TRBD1,CASSFQGGTEAFF,TGTGCCAGCAGTTTCCAGGGGGGAACTGAAGCTTTCTTT
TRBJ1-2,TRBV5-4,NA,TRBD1,CASRSAGQGEYAGYTF,TGTGCCAGCAGATCTGCGGGACAGGGGGAGTATGCTGGCTACACCTTC
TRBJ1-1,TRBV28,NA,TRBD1,CASRMNRGRRTEAFF,TGTGCCAGCAGAATGAACAGGGGGCGGCGGACTGAAGCTTTCTTT
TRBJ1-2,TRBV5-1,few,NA,CAPRGRDYGYTF,TGCGCCCCGCGCGGCAGGGACTATGGCTACACCTTC
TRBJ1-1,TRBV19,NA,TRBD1,CASSGQGLGTEAFF,TGTGCCAGTAGCGGACAGGGGCTGGGCACTGAAGCTTTCTTT
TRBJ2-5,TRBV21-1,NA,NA,CASSKVKAGMKTQYF,TGTGCCAGCAGCAAAGTTAAGGCAGGGATGAAGACCCAGTACTTC
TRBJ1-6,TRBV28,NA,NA,CASKGRGRGLNSPLHF,TGTGCCAGCAAGGGGCGTGGCAGGGGTTTGAATTCACCCCTCCACTTT
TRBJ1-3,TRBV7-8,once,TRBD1,CASSLGGQGARGNTIYF,TGTGCCAGCAGCTTAGGGGGACAGGGGGCTCGTGGAAACACCATATATTTT
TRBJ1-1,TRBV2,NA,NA,CASSYRAAEAFF,TGTGCCAGCAGTTACAGGGCCGCAGAAGCTTTCTTT
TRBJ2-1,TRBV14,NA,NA,CASSQEWGRVGEQFF,TGTGCCAGCAGCCAAGAGTGGGGCAGGGTAGGTGAGCAGTTCTTC
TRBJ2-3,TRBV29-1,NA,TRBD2,CSAGRLAGGDTQYF,TGCAGCGCCGGGCGGCTAGCGGGGGGAGATACGCAGTATTTT
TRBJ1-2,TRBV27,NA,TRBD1,CASSSNPGTARNYGYTF,TGTGCCAGCAGTTCGAACCCCGGGACAGCGAGAAACTATGGCTACACCTTC
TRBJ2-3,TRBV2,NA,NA,CASRIAESTDTQYF,TGTGCCAGCAGAATAGCTGAGAGCACAGATACGCAGTATTTT
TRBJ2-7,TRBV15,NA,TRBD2,CATSRDQRGAPYEQYF,TGTGCCACCAGCAGAGATCAGCGGGGGGCTCCCTACGAGCAGTACTTC
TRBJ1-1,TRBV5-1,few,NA,CASSLGPGDTEAFF,TGCGCCAGCAGCTTGGGGCCCGGGGACACTGAAGCTTTCTTT
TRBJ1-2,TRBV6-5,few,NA,CASSYGRGTTYGYTF,TGTGCCAGCAGTTACGGAAGGGGCACTACCTATGGCTACACCTTC
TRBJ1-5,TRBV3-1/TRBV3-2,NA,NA,CASSQYMADQPQHF,TGTGCCAGCAGCCAATACATGGCGGATCAGCCCCAGCATTTT
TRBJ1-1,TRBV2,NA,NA,CASSSPGSPEAFF,TGTGCCAGCAGTTCCCCGGGAAGTCCTGAAGCTTTCTTT
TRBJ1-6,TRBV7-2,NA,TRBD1,CASSLASTGMNSPLHF,TGTGCCAGCAGCTTAGCCTCGACAGGGATGAATTCACCCCTCCACTTT
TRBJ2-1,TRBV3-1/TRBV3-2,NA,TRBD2,CASSPGGGYNEQFF,TGTGCCAGCAGCCCCGGGGGGGGCTACAATGAGCAGTTCTTC
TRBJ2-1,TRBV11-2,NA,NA,CASSPGGQSPFF,TGTGCCAGCAGCCCCGGGGGGCAGTCTCCGTTCTTC
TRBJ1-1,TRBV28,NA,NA,CASTSPDKGKAFF,TGTGCCAGCACCTCCCCCGACAAGGGGAAAGCTTTCTTT
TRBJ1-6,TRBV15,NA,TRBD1,CATSRDPDRGLSSYNSPLHF,TGTGCCACCAGCAGAGATCCGGACAGGGGACTCAGCTCCTATAATTCACCCCTCCACTTT
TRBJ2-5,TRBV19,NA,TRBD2,CASSLPGLAGRYQETQYF,TGTGCCAGTAGTTTGCCGGGACTAGCGGGAAGGTACCAAGAGACCCAGTACTTC
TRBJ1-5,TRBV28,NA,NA,CASSLIKGGQPQHF,TGTGCCAGCAGTTTAATAAAGGGAGGCCAGCCCCAGCATTTT
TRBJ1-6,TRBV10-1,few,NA,CASSESRTENSPLHF,TGCGCCAGCAGTGAGTCCAGGACAGAGAATTCACCCCTCCACTTT
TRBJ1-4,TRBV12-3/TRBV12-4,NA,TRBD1,CASSLDRGEKLFF,TGTGCCAGCAGTTTAGACAGGGGTGAAAAACTGTTTTTT
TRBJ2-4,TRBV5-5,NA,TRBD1,CASSQGQGVAKNIQYF,TGTGCCAGCAGCCAGGGACAGGGGGTAGCCAAAAACATTCAGTACTTC
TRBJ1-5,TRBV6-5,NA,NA,CASRTSGQPQHF,TGTGCCAGCAGGACATCAGGACAGCCCCAGCATTTT
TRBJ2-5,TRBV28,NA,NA,CASRPTGVGETQYF,TGTGCCAGCAGACCTACCGGGGTTGGAGAGACCCAGTACTTC
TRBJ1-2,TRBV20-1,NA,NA,CSGDDRGGYTF,TGCAGTGGGGATGACCGGGGTGGCTACACCTTC
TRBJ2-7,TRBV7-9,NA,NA,CASSLARAGPPYEQYF,TGTGCCAGCAGCTTAGCGCGGGCAGGTCCTCCCTACGAGCAGTACTTC
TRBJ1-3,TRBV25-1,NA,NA,CASRDSYSGNTIYF,TGTGCCAGCAGGGACAGTTACTCTGGAAACACCATATATTTT
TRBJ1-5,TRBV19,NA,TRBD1,CASSRQGASQPQHF,TGTGCCAGTAGTCGACAGGGGGCAAGTCAGCCCCAGCATTTT
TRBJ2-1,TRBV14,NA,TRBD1,CASSQVGTGGNEQFF,TGTGCCAGCAGCCAAGTAGGGACAGGGGGCAATGAGCAGTTCTTC
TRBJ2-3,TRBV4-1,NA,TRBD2,CASSSEGLAGPKDTQYF,TGCGCCAGCAGCTCCGAAGGTCTAGCGGGGCCGAAAGATACGCAGTATTTT
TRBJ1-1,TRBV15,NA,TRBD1,CATSSDRGGTEAFF,TGTGCCACCAGCAGCGACAGGGGAGGCACTGAAGCTTTCTTT
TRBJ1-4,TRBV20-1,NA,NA,CSASQGVTNEKLFF,TGCAGTGCTAGTCAAGGGGTTACTAATGAAAAACTGTTTTTT
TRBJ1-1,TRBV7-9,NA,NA,CASSLGGTTEAFF,TGTGCCAGCAGCTTAGGGGGCACGACTGAAGCTTTCTTT
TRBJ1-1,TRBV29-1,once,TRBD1,CSVEKGTVNTEAFF,TGCAGCGTTGAAAAGGGGACAGTGAACACTGAAGCTTTCTTT
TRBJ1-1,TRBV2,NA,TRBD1,CASSRDRDTEAFF,TGTGCCAGCAGCAGGGACAGGGACACTGAAGCTTTCTTT
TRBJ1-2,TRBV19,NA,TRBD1,CASRGDGTGANYGYTF,TGTGCCAGTAGAGGGGATGGGACAGGGGCTAACTATGGCTACACCTTC
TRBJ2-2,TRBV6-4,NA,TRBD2,CASSFQTSDYTGELFF,TGTGCCAGCAGTTTCCAGACTAGCGATTACACCGGGGAGCTGTTTTTT
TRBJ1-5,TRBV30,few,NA,CAWSVNSNQPQHF,TGTGCCTGGAGCGTTAATAGCAATCAGCCCCAGCATTTT
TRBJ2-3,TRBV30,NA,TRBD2,CAGGLAGALTSTDTQYF,TGTGCCGGGGGGCTAGCGGGGGCCCTTACTAGCACAGATACGCAGTATTTT